This is a list of T cell receptor beta chains from one sample in a study of shared clonotypes between healthy human individuals. Libraries were prepared by immunoSEQ multiplex PCR; TCRdb keeps only in-frame clonotypes and omits some of them. The sample lists 200,000 to 250,000 clones, about 65% seen once, with 8.5% to 14% in the top ten. Specimen: memory CD4+ T cells sorted from blood. All receptors derive from a man aged 25 to 40 in good health. CDR3s leave out the opening cysteine and the closing phenylalanine or tryptophan.

j_call v_call cdr3_aa
TRBJ1-5 TRBV19 ASSDRGNQPQH
TRBJ2-7 TRBV7-2 ASSLALPSGRASPYEQY
TRBJ2-5 TRBV7-2 ASSDPGRGRETQY
TRBJ1-5 TRBV6-1 ASRDTGYNQPQH
TRBJ2-2 TRBV11-2 ASSATGAGRIGELF
TRBJ2-1 TRBV5-1 ASSLAVSGPNEQF
TRBJ1-2 TRBV6-4 ASGTGGTYGYT
TRBJ2-3 TRBV6-1 ASSEGDGSGRVADTQY
TRBJ1-2 TRBV20-1 SAWEGYGYT
TRBJ2-7 TRBV27 ASSLSRGTGGYEQY
TRBJ2-5 TRBV19 ASSPRAGGTQY
TRBJ2-1 TRBV12-5 ASGTPTNDNEQF
TRBJ2-2 TRBV13 ASSLVSTGELF
TRBJ1-2 TRBV28 ASLFPNYGYT
TRBJ2-7 TRBV7-6 ASSLALAGGGEQY
TRBJ2-3 TRBV10-3 AISYGQGGTDTQY
TRBJ1-1 TRBV29-1 SVALAGVTEAF
TRBJ1-4 TRBV5-4 ASSLVGEKLF
TRBJ2-7 TRBV11-2 ASRVAGGGYEQY
TRBJ2-7 TRBV11-2 ASSLDGNYEQY